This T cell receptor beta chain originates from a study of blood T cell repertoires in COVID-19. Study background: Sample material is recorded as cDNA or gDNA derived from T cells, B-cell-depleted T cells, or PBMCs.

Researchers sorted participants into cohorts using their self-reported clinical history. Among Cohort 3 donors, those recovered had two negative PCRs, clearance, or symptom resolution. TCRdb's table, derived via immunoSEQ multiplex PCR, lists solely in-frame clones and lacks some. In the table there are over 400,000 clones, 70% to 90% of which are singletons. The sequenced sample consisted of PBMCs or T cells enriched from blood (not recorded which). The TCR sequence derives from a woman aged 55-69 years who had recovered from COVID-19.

This chain's CDR3 is CASSLEAGSGNTIYF. CDR3 coding DNA: TGCGCCAGCAGCTTGGAGGCAGGCTCTGGAAACACCATATATTTT. This chain links TRBV5-1 with TRBJ1-3, with D hard to call. The CDR3 sequence is 15 residues long. V lost 0 bases and J lost 0, with 7 bases in between. The germline CDR1 and CDR2 sequences are SGHRS and YFSETQ.